This TCR beta chain was retrieved from a study of PD-1 blockade in classical Hodgkin lymphoma. Described time point: cycle 4 day 1 (C4D1), after 6 weeks of nivolumab. All the patients suffered relapse after autologous stem cell transplantation, and brentuximab vedotin exposure differed. The study purified CD4+ T cells from thawed PBMCs using magnetic negative selection. This clone has just a few counts. Only in-frame clones appear in the TCRdb table, and some are missing; sequencing was by immunoSEQ multiplex PCR. This sample has around 37,000 clones, with 80% to 95% found just once. Germline CDR1 GTSNPN, CDR2 SVGIG (reference sequence). Germline trimming cut 2 bases from V and 10 bases from J; bases unmatched to any gene: 15. CDR3 length: 16 amino acids.

The source was CD4+ T cells from blood, collected before the fourth cycle of nivolumab. The origin of this receptor is a human donor with classical Hodgkin lymphoma. The gene calls are TRBV30 and TRBJ1-1; TRBD1 aligns across 11 bases. The CDR3 sequence is CAWSPGTGGGSVRAFF. As DNA, the CDR3 is TGTGCCTGGAGTCCGGGGACAGGGGGTGGCTCAGTTAGAGCTTTCTTT.